This T cell receptor beta chain derives from a study of shared clonotypes between healthy human individuals. The wider study: CD4 naive and memory got three plates each, CD8 naive two, CD8 memory one.

With respect to this clone: Its antigen is currently unknown.

Genomic DNA (from each subset) was split evenly across several immunoSEQ plates. Only in-frame clones appear in the TCRdb table, and some are missing; sequencing was by immunoSEQ multiplex PCR. The sample includes about a million clones, approximately 80% seen only once; the top ten take about 1.5%. This CDR3 region has 17 residues. Germline CDR1 and CDR2: LNHNV and YYDKDF (reference sequence). Germline trimming cut 0 bases from V and 5 bases from J; bases unmatched to any gene: 12. General study results and limits: Rarefaction gave evidence that sorted-subset sequencing remained incomplete despite large depth.

None of the donors, who were healthy HIV-negative adults, had recently had acute infections or vaccinations. Sample: memory CD4+ T cells sorted from blood. The subset is: CD45RA-negative fraction. The chain carries TRBV15 and TRBJ2-5; TRBD1 matches 7 bases. The receptor's source is a man between 18 and 35 years old in good health. The CDR3 nucleotides read TGTGCCACCAGCAGAGATGGTGGAACAGCCAGGGGGGAGACCCAGTACTTC. This encodes CATSRDGGTARGETQYF.